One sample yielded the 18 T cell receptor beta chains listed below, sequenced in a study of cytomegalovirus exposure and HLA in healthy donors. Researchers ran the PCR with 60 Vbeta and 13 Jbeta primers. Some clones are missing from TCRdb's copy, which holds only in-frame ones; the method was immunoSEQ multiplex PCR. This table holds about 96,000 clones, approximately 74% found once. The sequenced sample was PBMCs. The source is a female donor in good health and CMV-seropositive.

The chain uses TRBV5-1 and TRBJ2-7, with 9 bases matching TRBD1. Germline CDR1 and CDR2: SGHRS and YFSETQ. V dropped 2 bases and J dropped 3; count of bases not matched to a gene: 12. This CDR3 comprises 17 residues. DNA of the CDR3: TGCGCCAGCAGCTTCCAGCCGGGGACAGGGCAGCTCTACGAGCAGTACTTC. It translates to CASSFQPGTGQLYEQYF.

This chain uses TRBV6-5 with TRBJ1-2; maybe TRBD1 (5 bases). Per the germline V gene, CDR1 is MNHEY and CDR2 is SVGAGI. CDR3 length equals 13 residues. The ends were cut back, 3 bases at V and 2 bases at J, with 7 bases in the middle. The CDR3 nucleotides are TGTGCCAGCAGTTATCGACAGAACTATGGCTACACCTTC. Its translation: CASSYRQNYGYTF.

The DNA of the CDR3 is TGTGCCAGCAGCCTTACCAAAACTAGCGGGAGGGGGAATGAGCAGTTCTTC. Its protein product is CASSLTKTSGRGNEQFF. The chain joins TRBV5-4 to TRBJ2-1; 13 bases map to TRBD2. The CDR3 is 17 amino acids. V was clipped by 4 bases and J by 7 bases; unmatched bases: 11. Per the germline V gene, CDR1 is SGHNT and CDR2 is YYREEE (reference sequence).

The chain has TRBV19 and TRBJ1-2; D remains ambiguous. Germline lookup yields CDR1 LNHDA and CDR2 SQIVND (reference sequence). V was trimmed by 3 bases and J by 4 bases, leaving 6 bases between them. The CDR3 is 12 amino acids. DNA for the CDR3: TGTGCCAGTAGTATCACAGCCTATGGCTACACCTTC. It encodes CASSITAYGYTF.

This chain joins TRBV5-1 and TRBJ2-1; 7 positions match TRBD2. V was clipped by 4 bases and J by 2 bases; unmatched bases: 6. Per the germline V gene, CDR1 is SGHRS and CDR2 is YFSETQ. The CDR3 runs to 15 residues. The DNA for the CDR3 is TGCGCCAGCAGCCTCGGGACTACGCCCTACAATGAGCAGTTCTTC. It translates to CASSLGTTPYNEQFF.

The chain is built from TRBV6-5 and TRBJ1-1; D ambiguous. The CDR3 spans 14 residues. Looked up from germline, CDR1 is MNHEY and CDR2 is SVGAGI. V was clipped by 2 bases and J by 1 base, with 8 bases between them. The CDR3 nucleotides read TGTGCCAGCAGTTACGGGCAGACGAACACTGAAGCTTTCTTT. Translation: CASSYGQTNTEAFF.

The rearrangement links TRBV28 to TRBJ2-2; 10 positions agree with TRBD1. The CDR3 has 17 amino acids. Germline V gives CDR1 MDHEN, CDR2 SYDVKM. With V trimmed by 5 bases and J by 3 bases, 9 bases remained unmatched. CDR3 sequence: CASSLPRGTGDTGELFF. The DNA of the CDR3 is TGTGCCAGCAGTCTACCCCGTGGGACAGGGGACACCGGGGAGCTGTTTTTT.

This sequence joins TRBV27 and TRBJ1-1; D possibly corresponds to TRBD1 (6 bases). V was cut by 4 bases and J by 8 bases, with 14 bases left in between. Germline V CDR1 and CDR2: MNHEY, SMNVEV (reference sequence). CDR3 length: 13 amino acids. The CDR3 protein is CASSWTAGEEAFF. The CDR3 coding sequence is TGTGCCAGCAGTTGGACGGCAGGGGAAGAAGCTTTCTTT.

CDR3 nucleotide sequence: TGTGCCAGCAGTGACGGACAGGGCCAATCACCCCTCCACTTT. Its protein product is CASSDGQGQSPLHF. This sequence joins TRBV6-1 and TRBJ1-6; 8 positions agree with TRBD1. CDR1 MNHNS and CDR2 SASEGT come from the germline V gene. The CDR3 covers 14 residues. V shed 3 bases, J shed 10 bases, and the junction held 5 bases outside the gene matches.

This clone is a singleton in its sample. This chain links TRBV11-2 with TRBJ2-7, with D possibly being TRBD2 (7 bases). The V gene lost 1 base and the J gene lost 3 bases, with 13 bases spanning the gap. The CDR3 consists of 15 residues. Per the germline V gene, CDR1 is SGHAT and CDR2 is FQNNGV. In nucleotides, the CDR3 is TGTGCCAGCAGCTTAGGAAGGGGGAGGGTCTACGAGCAGTACTTC. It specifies CASSLGRGRVYEQYF.

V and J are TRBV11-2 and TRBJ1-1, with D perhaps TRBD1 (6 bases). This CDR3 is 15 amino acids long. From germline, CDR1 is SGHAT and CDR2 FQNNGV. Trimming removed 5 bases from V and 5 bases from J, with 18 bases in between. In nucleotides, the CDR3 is TGTGCCAGCAGCCCAGAGGCGGGGGGCGTTACTGAAGCTTTCTTT. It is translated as CASSPEAGGVTEAFF.

CDR3 DNA: TGCGCCAGCAGCCAAGACACAGGGGGCTGGGAGACCCAGTACTTC. As protein: CASSQDTGGWETQYF. The chain uses TRBV4-3 and TRBJ2-5; TRBD1 aligns across 9 bases. This CDR3 region has 15 residues. The germline V gene encodes CDR1 LGHNA and CDR2 YSLEER. The V segment lost 0 bases and the J segment 5 bases; nucleotides outside the gene matches: 4.

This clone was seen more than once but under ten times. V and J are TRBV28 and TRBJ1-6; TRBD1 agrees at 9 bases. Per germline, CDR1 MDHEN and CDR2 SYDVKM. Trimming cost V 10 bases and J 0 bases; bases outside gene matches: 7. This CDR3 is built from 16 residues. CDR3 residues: CATGTGLSSYNSPLHF. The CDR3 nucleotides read TGTGCCACAGGGACAGGGCTAAGCTCCTATAATTCACCCCTCCACTTT.

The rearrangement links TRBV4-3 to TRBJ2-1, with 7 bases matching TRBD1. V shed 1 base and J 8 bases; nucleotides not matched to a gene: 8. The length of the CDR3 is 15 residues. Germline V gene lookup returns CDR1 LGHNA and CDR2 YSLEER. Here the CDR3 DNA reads TGCGCCAGCAGCCAAGGGAGACAGGGAATCGATGAGCAGTTCTTC. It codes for CASSQGRQGIDEQFF.

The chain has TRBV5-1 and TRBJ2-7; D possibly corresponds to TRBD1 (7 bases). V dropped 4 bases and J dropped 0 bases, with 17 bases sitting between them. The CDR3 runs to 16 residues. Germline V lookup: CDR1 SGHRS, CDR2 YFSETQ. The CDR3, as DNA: TGCGCCAGCAGCCTGGAGGGGGGACAGTCCTCCTACGAGCAGTACTTC. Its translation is CASSLEGGQSSYEQYF.

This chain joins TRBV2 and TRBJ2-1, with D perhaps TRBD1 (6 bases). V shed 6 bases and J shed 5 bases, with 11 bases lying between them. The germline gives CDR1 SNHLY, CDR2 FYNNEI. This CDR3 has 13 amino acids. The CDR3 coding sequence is TGTGCCAGCAGAGAGGACAGAAACAATGAGCAGTTCTTC. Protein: CASREDRNNEQFF.

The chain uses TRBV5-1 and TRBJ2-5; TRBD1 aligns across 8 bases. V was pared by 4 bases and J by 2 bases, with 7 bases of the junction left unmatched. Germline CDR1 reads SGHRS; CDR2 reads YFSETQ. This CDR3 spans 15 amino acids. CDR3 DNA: TGCGCCAGCAGCCTCACTCGGACAGGGCAAGAGACCCAGTACTTC. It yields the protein CASSLTRTGQETQYF.

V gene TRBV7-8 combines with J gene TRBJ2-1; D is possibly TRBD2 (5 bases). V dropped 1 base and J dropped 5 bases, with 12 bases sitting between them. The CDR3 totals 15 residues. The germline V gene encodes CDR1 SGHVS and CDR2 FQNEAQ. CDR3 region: CASSLGALGNNEQFF. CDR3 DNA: TGTGCCAGCAGCTTAGGAGCACTAGGAAACAATGAGCAGTTCTTC.